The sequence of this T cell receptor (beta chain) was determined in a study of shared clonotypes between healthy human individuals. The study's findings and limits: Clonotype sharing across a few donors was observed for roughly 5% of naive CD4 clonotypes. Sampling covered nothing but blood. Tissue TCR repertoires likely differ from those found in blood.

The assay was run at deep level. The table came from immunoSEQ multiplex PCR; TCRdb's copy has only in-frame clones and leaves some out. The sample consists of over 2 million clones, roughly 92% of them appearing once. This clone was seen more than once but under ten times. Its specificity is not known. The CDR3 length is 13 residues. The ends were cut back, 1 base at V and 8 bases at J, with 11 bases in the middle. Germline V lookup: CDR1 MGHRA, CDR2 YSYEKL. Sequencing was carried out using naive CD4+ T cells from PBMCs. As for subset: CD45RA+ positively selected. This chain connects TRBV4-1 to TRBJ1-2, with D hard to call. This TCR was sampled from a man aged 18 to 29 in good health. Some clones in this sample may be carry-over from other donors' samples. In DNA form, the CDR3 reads TGCGCCAGCAGCCAAGTCACAGTGTACGGCTACACCTTC. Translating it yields CASSQVTVYGYTF.